There are a few counts of the clone carrying this T cell receptor (beta chain). What it binds is not known. The data derive from a study of post-analysis software for immune sequencing data. Across the whole study: The study covered relapsing-remitting, secondary progressive and progressive-relapsing courses of multiple sclerosis.

The authors incorporated unique molecular identifiers into the TCR beta cDNA libraries. Researchers reported some 500,000 cDNA molecules coming from about 0.98 to 11 million T cells. TCRdb reanalysed the PCR reads using MiXCR and keeps one entry per CDR3 protein. Of around 500,000 distinct CDR3 sequences in the sample, 34% were seen once. Study-wide results and caveats: Samples sharing a preparation batch grouped tightly together when assessed by F measure. TRBV segments more frequent in patients than in controls numbered about 5 and included TRBV5-6, TRBV5-1 and TRBV20-1. Normalized Chao1 diversity was significantly lower in multiple sclerosis patients than in controls.

Losses at the gene ends were 11 bases for V and 2 bases for J; bases not matched to a gene: 10. The CDR3 is 14 amino acids. The germline CDR1 and CDR2 sequences are MDHEN and SYDVKM. The sequenced sample was blood. The sequence derives from a girl aged 2 to 17 with multiple sclerosis. The rearrangement links TRBV28 to TRBJ2-7, with 9 bases fitting TRBD1. CDR3 residues: CAGRGQGSTYEQYF. The CDR3 region has the DNA TGTGCCGGCCGAGGACAGGGGTCCACCTACGAGCAGTACTTC.